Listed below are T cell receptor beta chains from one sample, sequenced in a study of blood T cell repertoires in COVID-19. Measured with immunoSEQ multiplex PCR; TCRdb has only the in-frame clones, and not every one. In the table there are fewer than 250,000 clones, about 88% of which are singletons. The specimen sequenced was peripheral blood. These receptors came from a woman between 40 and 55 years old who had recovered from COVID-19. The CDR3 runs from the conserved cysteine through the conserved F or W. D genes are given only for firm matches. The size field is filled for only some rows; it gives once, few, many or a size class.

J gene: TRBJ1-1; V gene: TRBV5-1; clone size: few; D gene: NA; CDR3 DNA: TGCGCCAGCAACCCTGAGGGCGGCACTGAAGCTTTCTTT; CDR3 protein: CASNPEGGTEAFF
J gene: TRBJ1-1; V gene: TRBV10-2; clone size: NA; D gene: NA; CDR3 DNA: TGCGCCAGCAGTGAGAATGTCGCCAGGGCAGTTGTGCCTGAAGCTTTCTTT; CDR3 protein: CASSENVARAVVPEAFF
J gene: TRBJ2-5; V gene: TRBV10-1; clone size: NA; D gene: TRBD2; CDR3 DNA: TGCGCCAGCACCCGGGGGGTGGCTCAAGAGACCCAGTACTTC; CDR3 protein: CASTRGVAQETQYF
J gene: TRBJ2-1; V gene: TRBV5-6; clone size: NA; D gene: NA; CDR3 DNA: TGTGCCAGCAGCCCCGAGGTGGGACTTTACAATGAGCAGTTCTTC; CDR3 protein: CASSPEVGLYNEQFF
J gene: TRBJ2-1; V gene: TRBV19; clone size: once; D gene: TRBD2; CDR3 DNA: TGTGCCAGTAGATTAGCGGGAGGGGACGGTGAGCAGTTCTTC; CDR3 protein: CASRLAGGDGEQFF
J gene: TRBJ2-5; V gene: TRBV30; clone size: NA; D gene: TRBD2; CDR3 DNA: TGTGCCTGGAGATCTTTGCGGGGGGCAGAGACCCAGTACTTC; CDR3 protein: CAWRSLRGAETQYF
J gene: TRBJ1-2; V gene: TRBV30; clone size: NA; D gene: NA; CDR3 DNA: TGTGCCTGGAGTGTGTTGGGGGCTGGCTATGGCTACACCTTC; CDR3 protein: CAWSVLGAGYGYTF
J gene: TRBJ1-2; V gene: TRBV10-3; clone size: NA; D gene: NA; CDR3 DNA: TGTGCCATCAGTGAACCGGACAGAGACTATGGCTACACCTTC; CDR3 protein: CAISEPDRDYGYTF
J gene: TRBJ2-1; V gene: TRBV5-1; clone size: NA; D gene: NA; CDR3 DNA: TGCGCCAGCAGCTTGTTCGCGACAATATTCTTC; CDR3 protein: CASSLFATIFF
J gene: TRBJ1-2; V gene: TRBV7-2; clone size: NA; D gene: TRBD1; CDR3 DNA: TGTGCCAGCAGCTTAGCGGGGGGACAGTCTAACTATGGCTACACCTTC; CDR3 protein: CASSLAGGQSNYGYTF
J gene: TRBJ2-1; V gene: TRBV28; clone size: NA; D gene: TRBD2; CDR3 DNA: TGTGCCAGCAGTTTCCAAACGGGGGGGAGGGCCCATGAGCAGTTCTTC; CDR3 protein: CASSFQTGGRAHEQFF
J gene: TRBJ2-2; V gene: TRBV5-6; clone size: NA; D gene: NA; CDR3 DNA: TGTGCCAGCAGCTTTCGTCTAAGACAGGACACCGGGGAGCTGTTTTTT; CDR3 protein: CASSFRLRQDTGELFF
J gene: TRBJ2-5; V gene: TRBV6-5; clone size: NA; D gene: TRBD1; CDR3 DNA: TGTGCCAGCAGCGCACAGGGGTTGAGGCAAGAGACCCAGTACTTC; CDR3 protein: CASSAQGLRQETQYF
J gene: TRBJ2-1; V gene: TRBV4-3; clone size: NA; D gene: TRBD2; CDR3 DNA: TGCGCCAGCAGCCAAGATTTTAGGGCTAGCGGGGCGGATGAGCAGTTCTTC; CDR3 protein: CASSQDFRASGADEQFF
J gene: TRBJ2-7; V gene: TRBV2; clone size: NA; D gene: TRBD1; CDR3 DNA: TGTGCCAGCAGATATACAGGGGACTCCTACGAGCAGTACTTC; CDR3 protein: CASRYTGDSYEQYF
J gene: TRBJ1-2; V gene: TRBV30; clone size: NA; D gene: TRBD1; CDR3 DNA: TGTGCGAAAACAGGGGGTGTGGGTGGCTACACCTTC; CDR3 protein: CAKTGGVGGYTF
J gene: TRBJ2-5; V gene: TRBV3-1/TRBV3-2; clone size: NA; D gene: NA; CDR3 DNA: TGTGCCAGCAGCCATTTACAACAGGGTTTTGGGACCCAGTACTTC; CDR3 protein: CASSHLQQGFGTQYF
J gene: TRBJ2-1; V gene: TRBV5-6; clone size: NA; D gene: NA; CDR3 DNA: TGTGCCAGCAGTCGGAGTTCTTTAGGCGAGCAGTTCTTC; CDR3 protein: CASSRSSLGEQFF
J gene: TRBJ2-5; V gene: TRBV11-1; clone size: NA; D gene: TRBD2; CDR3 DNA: TGTGCCAGCAGTCTCCAGGCAGCGGGAAATGAGGAGACCCAGTACTTC; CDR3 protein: CASSLQAAGNEETQYF
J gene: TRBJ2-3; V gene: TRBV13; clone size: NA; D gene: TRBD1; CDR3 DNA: TGTGCCAGCAGCTTCGGGACAGGGCAAGATACGCAGTATTTT; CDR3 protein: CASSFGTGQDTQYF
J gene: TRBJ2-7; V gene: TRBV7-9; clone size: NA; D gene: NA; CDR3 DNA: TGTGCCAGCAGCTTCGACAGCCTTTCCTACGAGCAGTACTTC; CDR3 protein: CASSFDSLSYEQYF
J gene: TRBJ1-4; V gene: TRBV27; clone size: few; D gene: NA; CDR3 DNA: TGTGCCAGCAGTCCGATCCCGGGTACTAATGAAAAACTGTTTTTT; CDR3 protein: CASSPIPGTNEKLFF
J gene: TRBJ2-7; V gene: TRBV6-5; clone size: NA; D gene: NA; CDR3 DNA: TGTGCCAGCACCCGCCACCAGGCCTCTTACGAGCAGTACTTC; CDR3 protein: CASTRHQASYEQYF
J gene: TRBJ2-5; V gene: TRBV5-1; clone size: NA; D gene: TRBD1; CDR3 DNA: TGCGCCAGCAGCCAACGACCGGGACAGCCCCAAGAGACCCAGTACTTC; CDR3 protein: CASSQRPGQPQETQYF
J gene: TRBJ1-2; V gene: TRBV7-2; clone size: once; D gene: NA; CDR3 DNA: TGTGCCAGCAGCACTTCCTACAGGATGGAGTATGGCTACACCTTC; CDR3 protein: CASSTSYRMEYGYTF
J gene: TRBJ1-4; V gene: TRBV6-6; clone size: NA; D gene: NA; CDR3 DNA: TGTGCCAGCAGTCCGCGGACAGCAACTAATGAAAAACTGTTTTTT; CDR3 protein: CASSPRTATNEKLFF
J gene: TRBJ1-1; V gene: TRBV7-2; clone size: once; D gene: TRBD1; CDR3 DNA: TGTGCCAGCAGCCCGACAGGGGCGCACACTGAAGCTTTCTTT; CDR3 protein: CASSPTGAHTEAFF
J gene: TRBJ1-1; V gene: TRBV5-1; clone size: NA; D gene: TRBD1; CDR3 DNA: TGCGCCAGCAGCTCGTACACGACAGGGGTTACTGAAGCTTTCTTT; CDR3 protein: CASSSYTTGVTEAFF
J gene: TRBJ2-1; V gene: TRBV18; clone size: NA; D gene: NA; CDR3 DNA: TGTGCCAGCTCACCACCGAATGCGGACAATGAGCAGTTCTTC; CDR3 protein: CASSPPNADNEQFF
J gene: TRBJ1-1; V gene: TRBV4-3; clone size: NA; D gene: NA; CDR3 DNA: TGCGCCAGCAGCCAGGCCCCGGGCGGGGGGAAGGGGACTGAAGCTTTCTTT; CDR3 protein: CASSQAPGGGKGTEAFF
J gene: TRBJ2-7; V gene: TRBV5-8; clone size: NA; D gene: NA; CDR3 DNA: TGTGCCAGCAGCTTGGGACTCTCTTTCTACTTC; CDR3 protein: CASSLGLSFYF